This entry lists 13 T cell receptor beta chains sequenced from one sample in a study of PD-L1 blockade in urothelial cancer. Specified time point: peripheral blood 6 weeks after treatment start. Sequenced by immunoSEQ multiplex PCR; TCRdb stores in-frame clones only, minus some. The table has 46,000 or so clones, about 90% seen once. The sample was PBMCs, taken around atezolizumab (anti-PD-L1) treatment. These receptors were taken from a man aged 55 to 70 with urothelial cancer.

This clone was detected a few times. The chain is built from TRBV5-4 and TRBJ1-2, with 8 bases fitting TRBD1. From germline, CDR1 is SGHNT and CDR2 YYREEE (reference sequence). The ends lost 3 bases at V and 2 bases at J; junction bases unmatched: 0. The CDR3 length is 13 residues. CDR3 sequence reads: CASSWTGNYGYTF. The CDR3 bases are TGTGCCAGCAGCTGGACAGGGAACTATGGCTACACCTTC. Supplemented by reference TRBV5-4 and TRBJ1-2, the full variable domain reads ETGVTQSPTHLIKTRGQQVTLRCSSQSGHNTVSWYQQALGQGPQFIFQYYREEENGRGNFPPRFSGLQFPNYSSELNVNALELDDSALYLCASSWTGNYGYTFGSGTRLTVV.

The chain carries TRBV6-5 and TRBJ1-2; a possible D gene is TRBD1 (6 bases). The length of the CDR3 is 15 residues. Trimming removed 0 bases from V and 5 bases from J, with 13 bases in between. CDR1 and CDR2 (germline): MNHEY, SVGAGI. In DNA, the CDR3 is TGTGCCAGCAGTTACTCTGGGACACCAGATTATGGCTACACCTTC. It specifies CASSYSGTPDYGYTF.

This rearrangement joins TRBV7-9 to TRBJ1-1, with TRBD1 as a possible D gene (6 bases). The CDR3 is made up of 13 amino acids. Per the germline V gene, CDR1 is SEHNR and CDR2 is FQNEAQ (reference sequence). V gave up 2 bases and J gave up 4 bases, with 8 bases separating them. The CDR3 loop reads CASSLQGSTEAFF. The DNA for the CDR3 is TGTGCCAGCAGCTTACAGGGGAGCACTGAAGCTTTCTTT. The variable domain in full, with the rest retrieved from reference TRBV7-9 and TRBJ1-1, is DTGVSQNPRHKITKRGQNVTFRCDPISEHNRLYWYRQTLGQGPEFLTYFQNEAQLEKSRLLSDRFSAERPKGSFSTLEIQRTEQGDSAMYLCASSLQGSTEAFFGQGTRLTVV.

The chain couples TRBV11-2 to TRBJ2-1; TRBD2 is a possible D gene (6 bases). Germline lookup yields CDR1 SGHAT and CDR2 FQNNGV. Trimming pared 1 base from V and 8 bases from J, leaving 15 bases between. CDR3 length: 15 amino acids. CDR3 region: CASSLVRASVDEQFF. CDR3 DNA sequence: TGTGCCAGCAGCTTAGTTAGGGCTAGCGTCGATGAGCAGTTCTTC.

This chain links TRBV7-8 with TRBJ2-1, with 8 bases that match TRBD2. J gave up 5 bases and V 4 bases, and 28 bases lay outside the gene matches. This CDR3 region has 22 residues. CDR1 and CDR2 (germline): SGHVS, FQNEAQ. The CDR3 reads CASSSPRVRGPGGREAHNEQFF. The DNA of the CDR3 is TGTGCCAGCAGCTCCCCTAGGGTCCGGGGCCCGGGGGGGCGAGAGGCCCACAATGAGCAGTTCTTC.

DNA of the CDR3: TGTGCCAGCAGCCAATCCCCCGGGCAGCCCCAGCATTTT. It yields the protein CASSQSPGQPQHF. This rearrangement joins TRBV11-2 to TRBJ1-5; unclear D gene. V lost 5 bases, J lost 7 bases, and 12 bases lay in between. This CDR3 has 13 residues. Germline CDR1 reads SGHAT; CDR2 reads FQNNGV.

This clone was found once. This chain links TRBV15 with TRBJ2-7, with 8 bases matching TRBD1. This CDR3 contains 16 residues. From germline, CDR1 is LNHNV and CDR2 YYDKDF (reference sequence). V dropped 3 bases and J dropped 6; count of bases not matched to a gene: 13. Here the CDR3 DNA reads TGTGCCACCAGCAGTGGGACAGGCAGGGTTGCTTCCGAGCAGTACTTC. Translated, it gives CATSSGTGRVASEQYF. Full variable domain (remainder filled in from reference TRBV15 and TRBJ2-7): DAMVIQNPRYQVTQFGKPVTLSCSQTLNHNVMYWYQQKSSQAPKLLFHYYDKDFNNEADTPDNFQSRRPNTSFCFLDIRSPGLGDTAMYLCATSSGTGRVASEQYFGPGTRLTVT.

The chain uses TRBV19 and TRBJ2-3; D possibly corresponds to TRBD1 (6 bases). The CDR3 is 15 residues long. From germline, CDR1 is LNHDA and CDR2 SQIVND (reference sequence). Trimming removed 5 bases at V and 1 base at J, with 13 bases between. CDR3: CASSPDRLGTDTQYF. CDR3 nucleotide sequence: TGTGCCAGTAGTCCAGACAGGTTAGGCACAGATACGCAGTATTTT. Based on the CDR3 plus reference TRBV19 and TRBJ2-3, the full variable domain is DGGITQSPKYLFRKEGQNVTLSCEQNLNHDAMYWYRQDPGQGLRLIYYSQIVNDFQKGDIAEGYSVSREKKESFPLTVTSAQKNPTAFYLCASSPDRLGTDTQYFGPGTRLTVL.

There are a few counts of this clone. This sequence joins TRBV5-1 and TRBJ1-1; TRBD1 matches 8 bases. Germline V gene lookup returns CDR1 SGHRS and CDR2 YFSETQ. This CDR3 spans 15 amino acids. V lost 2 bases, J lost 4 bases, and 7 bases stayed unmatched. The CDR3 protein is CASSFPDRAGTEAFF. CDR3 sequence (DNA): TGCGCCAGCAGCTTTCCGGACAGGGCGGGCACTGAAGCTTTCTTT.

This rearrangement joins TRBV6-5 to TRBJ2-7; D call uncertain. In germline, CDR1 is MNHEY, CDR2 SVGAGI. With 5 bases removed from V and 5 bases from J, the gap between germline ends came to 13 bases. The CDR3 contains 13 residues. CDR3 in DNA: TGTGCCAGCAGTAAATCTGGGCGCAACGAGCAGTACTTC. Translation: CASSKSGRNEQYF.

J is TRBJ1-1 and V is TRBV30, with TRBD1 identical over 7 bases. The CDR3 contains 14 residues. V dropped 5 bases and J dropped 1; count of bases not matched to a gene: 7. The germline CDR1 and CDR2 sequences are GTSNPN and SVGIG (reference sequence). The CDR3 sequence: CAWQRGQTNTEAFF. CDR3 nucleotide sequence: TGTGCCTGGCAGAGGGGACAGACGAACACTGAAGCTTTCTTT.

The chain is built from TRBV18 and TRBJ2-1; TRBD1 matches at 9 bases. The trim removed 6 bases at V and 3 bases at J, leaving 3 bases unmatched. Germline CDR1 reads KGHSH; CDR2 reads LQKENI. The CDR3 loop spans 14 amino acids. In DNA, the CDR3 is TGTGCCAGCTCGGGGACAGGGTACTACAATGAGCAGTTCTTC. This translates into CASSGTGYYNEQFF.

The chain combines TRBV6-6 with TRBJ1-3, with TRBD1 matching over 10 bases. This CDR3 spans 16 amino acids. J was trimmed by 2 bases and V by 5 bases; bases with no gene match: 6. Germline V gives CDR1 MNHNY, CDR2 SVGAGI (reference sequence). This chain's CDR3 is CASSPHGQGAGNTIYF. For the CDR3, the DNA is TGTGCCAGCAGTCCCCACGGACAGGGGGCTGGAAACACCATATATTTT.